The next 26 T cell receptor beta chains were all read from a single sample in a study of Graves' ophthalmopathy and Graves' hyperthyroidism. Amplification of the TCR beta CDR3 regions used RNA transcripts (as template). Second-round multiplex PCR came after first-round RT-PCR with HTBI primers. TCRdb reprocessed the multiplex PCR reads with MiXCR, giving one entry per CDR3 protein. The sample has some 390,000 distinct CDR3 sequences, around 18% seen once. Material: peripheral blood. The receptors originated from a woman under 30 with Graves' ophthalmopathy.

CDR3 coding DNA: TGTGCCAGCAGCCCTCAGGGTTTAGGGGAGCAGTACTTC. Residues: CASSPQGLGEQYF. V gene TRBV6-2 or TRBV6-3 combines with J gene TRBJ2-7; D is perhaps TRBD1 (5 bases). V was pared by 6 bases and J by 7 bases, with 16 bases between. Germline CDR1 and CDR2: MNHEY and SVGEGT. This CDR3 spans 13 amino acids.

This clonotype was recorded at least ten times. The rearrangement links TRBV28 to TRBJ2-7; no reliable D call. Germline values: CDR1 MDHEN, CDR2 SYDVKM. CDR3 size: 13 residues. Trimming cost V 6 bases and J 1 base, with 10 bases left between them. The CDR3 region is CASSPPPSYEQYF. The DNA of the CDR3 is TGTGCCAGCAGCCCACCCCCTTCCTACGAGCAGTACTTC.

This clonotype was detected ten times or more. J is TRBJ1-3 and V is TRBV12-3 or TRBV12-4, with TRBD1 identical over 8 bases. Trimming cost V 5 bases and J 0 bases; bases outside gene matches: 3. The CDR3 has 15 amino acids. The CDR3 here is CASSRTGRSGNTIYF. Written as DNA, the CDR3 is TGTGCCAGCAGTAGGACAGGGCGCTCTGGAAACACCATATATTTT.

This clonotype was observed at least ten times. V is TRBV30 and J is TRBJ1-3; no clear D. CDR3 length: 15 residues. The germline CDR1 and CDR2 sequences are GTSNPN and SVGIG (reference sequence). V was trimmed by 0 bases and J by 2 bases, leaving 11 bases between them. The CDR3 DNA reads as TGTGCCTGGAGTGTACCAGATGCTGCTGGAAACACCATATATTTT. Protein product: CAWSVPDAAGNTIYF.

This clonotype was recorded many times. The CDR3 loop is CSARGTRRIYEQYF. In nucleotides, the CDR3 is TGCAGTGCTAGGGGGACACGAAGAATCTACGAGCAGTACTTC. This rearrangement joins TRBV20-1 to TRBJ2-7, with D possibly TRBD1 on 6 matching bases. CDR1 and CDR2 from the germline V gene are DFQATT and SNEGSKA (reference sequence). V gave up 3 bases and J gave up 3 bases, with 15 bases separating them. There are 14 residues in the CDR3.

This clonotype was recorded at least ten times. The J gene is TRBJ1-1, the V gene TRBV5-1; 8 bases match TRBD1. The V segment lost 2 bases and the J segment 2 bases; nucleotides outside the gene matches: 5. This CDR3 spans 15 amino acids. Germline V gene sequence: CDR1 SGHRS, CDR2 YFSETQ. CDR3: CASSLEDRANTEAFF. The CDR3 DNA sequence: TGCGCCAGCAGCTTAGAGGACAGGGCAAACACTGAAGCTTTCTTT.

This chain uses TRBV6-2 or TRBV6-3 with TRBJ2-5, with 11 bases that match TRBD1. This CDR3 is built from 13 residues. The J segment lost 4 bases and the V segment lost 6 bases, leaving 1 base of the junction unmatched. Germline CDR1 and CDR2: MNHEY and SVGEGT. The CDR3 DNA reads as TGTGCCAGCAGAGGGACAGGGGGAGAGACCCAGTACTTC. Translated, it gives CASRGTGGETQYF.

This clonotype was seen repeatedly, ten times or more. The chain uses TRBV6-6 and TRBJ1-5; 7 nucleotides line up with TRBD1. CDR3 size: 19 residues. Germline V gene data show CDR1 as MNHNY and CDR2 as SVGAGI (reference sequence). Germline trimming cut 6 bases from V and 0 bases from J; bases unmatched to any gene: 17. The CDR3 bases are TGTGCCAGCAGCGTCGCCATTCCGGGACAGATTTATAGCAATCAGCCCCAGCATTTT. Translated, it gives CASSVAIPGQIYSNQPQHF.

This clonotype was seen ten or more times. This chain connects TRBV27 to TRBJ2-5; D remains ambiguous. Germline CDR1 and CDR2: MNHEY and SMNVEV (reference sequence). There are 14 residues in the CDR3. V lost 6 bases, J lost 3 bases, and 14 bases lay in between. The CDR3 bases are TGTGCCAGCAGGCGAATGGCAAATGAAGAGACCCAGTACTTC. Amino acids: CASRRMANEETQYF.

There are many counts of this clonotype. The rearrangement links TRBV7-2 to TRBJ2-7; 8 bases line up with TRBD1. V trimming: 1 base; J trimming: 0 bases; junction bases outside the gene matches: 5. The CDR3 is 16 amino acids. Germline CDR1 and CDR2: SGHTA and FQGNSA. The CDR3 bases are TGTGCCAGCAGCTTAGGGACAGGGCCCTTCTCCTACGAGCAGTACTTC. Translation: CASSLGTGPFSYEQYF.

This clonotype was recorded at least ten times. This chain uses TRBV29-1 with TRBJ2-2; 7 positions agree with TRBD2. Germline lookup yields CDR1 SQVTM and CDR2 ANQGSEA. The CDR3 runs to 14 residues. Trimming removed 2 bases from V and 1 base from J; junction bases left unmatched: 1. For the CDR3, the DNA is TGCAGCGTTGAACTAGCGGAGAACACCGGGGAGCTGTTTTTT. Protein product: CSVELAENTGELFF.

The table lists this clonotype with many counts. The V and J genes are TRBV12-3 or TRBV12-4 and TRBJ1-2; tentatively, D is TRBD1 (5 bases). Trimming took off 5 bases at V and 5 bases at J, with 15 bases between the two ends. The CDR3 extends over 14 amino acids. The chain's CDR3 is CASSPVPGGYGYTF. CDR3 nucleotide sequence: TGTGCCAGCAGTCCCGTCCCGGGGGGATATGGCTACACCTTC.

The rearrangement links TRBV11-2 to TRBJ1-3; 8 bases match TRBD1. The germline CDR1 and CDR2 sequences are SGHAT and FQNNGV. Trimming removed 1 base from V and 2 bases from J; junction bases left unmatched: 7. This CDR3 has 17 amino acids. The DNA of the CDR3 is TGTGCCAGCAGCTTAGTCTCAGGGGGCTACCCTGGAAACACCATATATTTT. It is translated as CASSLVSGGYPGNTIYF.

This clonotype was counted many times. This chain uses TRBV5-1 with TRBJ1-1; 7 positions agree with TRBD1. This CDR3 region has 14 residues. Germline CDR1 and CDR2: SGHRS and YFSETQ. After removal of 3 bases from V and 1 base from J, the junction contained 3 bases not matched to a gene. CDR3 nucleotide sequence: TGCGCCAGCAGCTGGGACAGCAAGAACACTGAAGCTTTCTTT. It encodes CASSWDSKNTEAFF.

This clonotype occurred a few times. This chain uses TRBV7-2 with TRBJ1-1; unclear D gene. V dropped 5 bases and J dropped 8 bases, with 15 bases sitting between them. The germline gives CDR1 SGHTA, CDR2 FQGNSA. The CDR3 length is 13 residues. The CDR3 bases are TGTGCCAGCAGCCCTCAACAATCACTGGAAGCTTTCTTT. This sequence encodes CASSPQQSLEAFF.

This clonotype was counted many times. This chain joins TRBV6-5 and TRBJ1-2; tentative D call: TRBD1 (6 bases). V gave up 6 bases and J gave up 4 bases, with 12 bases separating them. This CDR3 is 13 amino acids long. CDR1 MNHEY and CDR2 SVGAGI come from the germline V gene. The chain's CDR3 is CASRGAGTYGYTF. The CDR3 DNA is TGTGCCAGCAGGGGGGCAGGAACCTATGGCTACACCTTC.

This clonotype was detected ten times or more. The chain couples TRBV6-1 to TRBJ1-5; the match to TRBD1 covers 7 bases. V trimming: 4 bases; J trimming: 9 bases; junction bases outside the gene matches: 9. CDR1 is MNHNS, CDR2 SASEGT, per germline. The CDR3 length is 14 residues. CDR3 residues: CASSGTGADRPQHF. The CDR3 DNA follows: TGTGCCAGCAGTGGGACAGGTGCTGACCGGCCCCAGCATTTT.

In this sample, this clonotype turned up many times. V gene TRBV19 combines with J gene TRBJ1-2, with D unresolved. Germline V CDR1 and CDR2: LNHDA, SQIVND (reference sequence). Deletions cut 7 bases from V and 7 bases from J, with 10 bases between. The CDR3 is 11 amino acids. CDR3 coding DNA: TGTGCCAGTACCTCGGAGGGTGGCTACACCTTC. Its translation: CASTSEGGYTF.

The chain has TRBV28 and TRBJ2-7; a weak D match, TRBD1 (6 bases). The germline V gene encodes CDR1 MDHEN and CDR2 SYDVKM. This CDR3 comprises 12 residues. Trimming cost V 11 bases and J 7 bases, with 18 bases left between them. The CDR3 region has the DNA TGTGCCGCAGGAGACTACGGGACAGAGCAGTACTTC. It is translated as CAAGDYGTEQYF.

The chain uses TRBV11-2 and TRBJ2-5, with TRBD1 matching 7 bases. CDR1 and CDR2 (germline): SGHAT, FQNNGV. CDR3 length equals 12 residues. V shed 3 bases, J shed 6 bases, and the junction held 1 base outside the gene matches. The CDR3 sequence: CASSFRGKTQYF. In DNA, the CDR3 is TGTGCCAGCAGCTTCAGGGGGAAGACCCAGTACTTC. The variable domain in full, completed from reference TRBV11-2 and TRBJ2-5, reads EAGVAQSPRYKIIEKRQSVAFWCNPISGHATLYWYQQILGQGPKLLIQFQNNGVVDDSQLPKDRFSAERLKGVDSTLKIQPAKLEDSAVYLCASSFRGKTQYFGPGTRLLVL.

Notes on this clonotype: Possible read error: a much larger clone is one base away. This chain joins TRBV6-1 and TRBJ2-7; D possibly corresponds to TRBD2 (6 bases). V was cut by 5 bases and J by 4 bases, with 15 bases left in between. The CDR3 has 14 amino acids. From germline, CDR1 is MNHNS and CDR2 SASEGT. The CDR3 sequence: CASSRRGEGYEQYF. CDR3 in DNA: TGTGCCAGCAGTCGGAGGGGTGAGGGGTACGAGCAGTACTTC.

This clonotype was found many times. This chain joins TRBV27 and TRBJ1-6, with D perhaps matching TRBD1 (6 bases). V lost 3 bases and J 8 bases, leaving 17 bases between the germline ends. Germline V gene lookup returns CDR1 MNHEY and CDR2 SMNVEV (reference sequence). The CDR3 is made up of 16 amino acids. In DNA form, the CDR3 reads TGTGCCAGCAGTTTCCGAAGGGGGATCGGGGATTCACCCCTCCACTTT. Protein sequence: CASSFRRGIGDSPLHF.

This clonotype was detected many times. This chain uses TRBV9 with TRBJ2-2; 9 bases map to TRBD1. Germline V gives CDR1 SGDLS, CDR2 YYNGEE. The CDR3 length is 17 residues. V was clipped by 4 bases and J by 3 bases; unmatched bases: 10. CDR3 in amino acids: CASSPTGQGKYTGELFF. CDR3 DNA sequence: TGTGCCAGCAGCCCTACTGGACAGGGGAAATACACCGGGGAGCTGTTTTTT.

This chain uses TRBV6-2 or TRBV6-3 with TRBJ2-7; D unclear. Germline V gene sequence: CDR1 MNHEY, CDR2 SVGEGT. This CDR3 is built from 11 residues. Trimming removed 8 bases at V and 6 bases at J, with 11 bases between. The CDR3, as DNA: TGTGCCAGCGCTCTAGGCTTCGAGCAGTACTTC. This gives the protein CASALGFEQYF.

This clonotype occurred many times. The J gene is TRBJ2-7, the V gene TRBV2; D ambiguous. CDR1 and CDR2 (germline): SNHLY, FYNNEI. The CDR3 contains 13 residues. The V and J ends lost 8 bases and 0 bases respectively, with 11 bases between them. CDR3 DNA sequence: TGTGCCAGCCGTCACGAGCCCTCCTACGAGCAGTACTTC. Residues: CASRHEPSYEQYF.

About this clonotype itself: At one end the junction does not follow the germline gene, possibly because of a read error. The chain couples TRBV20-1 to TRBJ1-1; possibly TRBD1 for D (6 bases). CDR1 DFQATT and CDR2 SNEGSKA come from the germline V gene (reference sequence). The CDR3 length is 17 residues. As DNA, the CDR3 is TGCAGTGCTAGAGATCGGGGGGCCCCGTCCGGAATGGCTGAAGCTTCCTTT. Translating gives CSARDRGAPSGMAEASF.